These T cell receptor beta chains were read from a single sample in a study of response to subunit inactivated influenza vaccine. MiXCR, applied by TCRdb to the RT-PCR reads, yields one record per CDR3 protein. The sample consists of fewer than 800,000 distinct CDR3 sequences, 15% to 17% of them appearing once. The sequencing here drew on PBMCs from blood, taken approximately 12 days after vaccination. The origin of the receptors is a man aged 45 to 65 who received an inactivated influenza vaccine. CDR3s include the opening cysteine and the closing phenylalanine or tryptophan. A D gene is named only where the DNA matches it firmly. Rows give clone size only sometimes, using once, few, many, or a class for an expanded clone.

D: .; J: TRBJ1-4; V: TRBV30; size: .; CDR3: CAWNDESYEKLFF; DNA: TGTGCCTGGAACGACGAATCATATGAAAAACTGTTTTTT
D: .; J: TRBJ2-7; V: TRBV5-1; size: .; CDR3: CASSFGQNYEQYF; DNA: TGCGCCAGCAGCTTTGGACAAAACTACGAGCAGTACTTC
D: .; J: TRBJ1-1; V: TRBV20-1; size: few; CDR3: CSAPLPAGNTEAFF; DNA: TGCAGTGCTCCCCTCCCCGCGGGAAACACTGAAGCTTTCTTT
D: .; J: TRBJ1-1; V: TRBV15; size: .; CDR3: CATSREISLNTEAFF; DNA: TGTGCCACCAGCAGGGAGATATCTTTGAACACTGAAGCTTTCTTT
D: .; J: TRBJ1-5; V: TRBV20-1; size: few; CDR3: CSARWQISNQPQHF; DNA: TGCAGTGCTAGATGGCAGATCAGCAATCAGCCCCAGCATTTT
D: TRBD2; J: TRBJ2-1; V: TRBV20-1; size: many; CDR3: CSASQGLGTHEQFF; DNA: TGCAGTGCTAGTCAAGGACTAGGAACGCATGAGCAGTTCTTC
D: TRBD1; J: TRBJ2-1; V: TRBV7-8; size: many; CDR3: CASSLRDRAYNEQFF; DNA: TGTGCCAGCAGCTTACGGGACAGGGCGTACAATGAGCAGTTCTTC
D: .; J: TRBJ2-1; V: TRBV20-1; size: few; CDR3: CSATPNPGRIYNEQFF; DNA: TGCAGTGCTACCCCGAACCCAGGACGGATTTACAATGAGCAGTTCTTC
D: TRBD2; J: TRBJ2-7; V: TRBV6-5; size: .; CDR3: CASSYTSGHLSYEQYF; DNA: TGTGCCAGCAGTTACACTAGCGGGCACCTCTCCTACGAGCAGTACTTC
D: TRBD2; J: TRBJ2-5; V: TRBV4-1; size: .; CDR3: CASSQASGRETQYF; DNA: TGCGCCAGCAGCCAAGCCAGCGGGAGGGAGACCCAGTACTTC
D: TRBD1; J: TRBJ1-1; V: TRBV7-2; size: .; CDR3: CASRPQGGGTEAFF; DNA: TGTGCCAGCAGGCCGCAGGGGGGAGGCACTGAAGCTTTCTTT
D: TRBD1; J: TRBJ2-1; V: TRBV2; size: .; CDR3: CATRDRGSYNEQFF; DNA: TGTGCCACCCGGGACAGGGGTTCCTACAATGAGCAGTTCTTC
D: TRBD2; J: TRBJ2-5; V: TRBV20-1; size: many; CDR3: CSARDQASGSFQRETQYF; DNA: TGCAGTGCTAGAGATCAGGCTAGCGGGAGTTTCCAACGGGAGACCCAGTACTTC
D: TRBD1; J: TRBJ1-5; V: TRBV20-1; size: .; CDR3: CSAEKGAQPQHF; DNA: TGCAGTGCTGAGAAGGGGGCCCAGCCCCAGCATTTT
D: TRBD1; J: TRBJ2-1; V: TRBV10-1; size: .; CDR3: CASSEYPGQNYNEQFF; DNA: TGCGCCAGCAGTGAGTATCCGGGACAGAACTACAATGAGCAGTTCTTC
D: TRBD2; J: TRBJ2-1; V: TRBV29-1; size: .; CDR3: CSVDPREGLRYEQFF; DNA: TGCAGCGTTGACCCGCGGGAGGGCCTCCGGTATGAGCAGTTCTTC
D: .; J: TRBJ2-5; V: TRBV12-3/TRBV12-4; size: .; CDR3: CASSLSGVRETQYF; DNA: TGTGCCAGCAGTTTATCCGGGGTTCGGGAGACCCAGTACTTC
D: .; J: TRBJ1-3; V: TRBV6-1; size: .; CDR3: CASSEDSIAGNTIYF; DNA: TGTGCCAGCAGTGAAGATAGCATTGCCGGAAACACCATATATTTT
D: .; J: TRBJ2-7; V: TRBV7-8; size: many; CDR3: CASSLMAESYEQYF; DNA: TGTGCCAGCAGCCTCATGGCGGAAAGCTACGAGCAGTACTTC
D: TRBD1; J: TRBJ2-3; V: TRBV6-2/TRBV6-3; size: few; CDR3: CASSYPSRDRGPTGDTQYF; DNA: TGTGCCAGCAGTTACCCCTCCCGGGACAGGGGGCCCACGGGGGATACGCAGTATTTT
D: TRBD1; J: TRBJ2-2; V: TRBV7-9; size: once; CDR3: CASSSRDRGFSTGELFF; DNA: TGTGCCAGCAGCTCCCGGGACAGGGGATTCTCCACCGGGGAGCTGTTTTTT
D: .; J: TRBJ1-2; V: TRBV12-3/TRBV12-4; size: many; CDR3: CASNNGVGYTF; DNA: TGTGCCAGCAATAATGGGGTCGGCTACACCTTC
D: .; J: TRBJ2-5; V: TRBV11-1; size: few; CDR3: CASSLRFLQDQETQYF; DNA: TGTGCCAGCAGCCTCCGTTTCCTACAGGACCAAGAGACCCAGTACTTC
D: TRBD1; J: TRBJ1-1; V: TRBV20-1; size: .; CDR3: CSARFPDRGAEAFF; DNA: TGCAGTGCTAGATTCCCCGACAGGGGGGCTGAAGCTTTCTTT
D: .; J: TRBJ1-6; V: TRBV6-5; size: .; CDR3: CASSYSLKSGSSPLHF; DNA: TGTGCCAGCAGTTACAGCCTAAAAAGTGGTAGTTCACCCCTCCACTTT
D: .; J: TRBJ1-2; V: TRBV15; size: .; CDR3: CATSRDRGSFTYGYTF; DNA: TGTGCCACCAGCAGAGATCGGGGCAGCTTTACGTATGGCTACACCTTC
D: .; J: TRBJ2-2; V: TRBV28; size: few; CDR3: CASSPFPETGELFF; DNA: TGTGCCAGCAGTCCGTTCCCGGAAACCGGGGAGCTGTTTTTT
D: TRBD2; J: TRBJ2-3; V: TRBV12-3/TRBV12-4; size: once; CDR3: CASSPSIWSGGYTDTQYF; DNA: TGTGCCAGCAGTCCCTCGATTTGGAGCGGGGGATACACAGATACGCAGTATTTT
D: .; J: TRBJ1-5; V: TRBV30; size: .; CDR3: CAWGNQGLSQPQHF; DNA: TGTGCCTGGGGAAACCAGGGGCTAAGTCAGCCCCAGCATTTT
D: .; J: TRBJ2-7; V: TRBV3-1; size: .; CDR3: CASSMGFGDEQYF; DNA: TGTGCCAGCAGTATGGGGTTCGGAGACGAGCAGTACTTC
D: .; J: TRBJ2-5; V: TRBV13; size: few; CDR3: CASSPWVGTVETQYF; DNA: TGTGCCAGCAGCCCCTGGGTAGGGACGGTAGAGACCCAGTACTTC
D: .; J: TRBJ1-6; V: TRBV14; size: few; CDR3: CASMRSGLLNSPLHF; DNA: TGTGCCAGCATGAGATCGGGCCTTCTTAATTCACCCCTCCACTTT
D: .; J: TRBJ2-3; V: TRBV6-2/TRBV6-3; size: .; CDR3: CASRQPTFSTDTQYF; DNA: TGTGCCAGCAGACAACCGACGTTTAGCACAGATACGCAGTATTTT
D: .; J: TRBJ1-4; V: TRBV3-1; size: few; CDR3: CASSLLNEKLFF; DNA: TGTGCCAGCAGCCTACTTAATGAAAAACTGTTTTTT
D: .; J: TRBJ2-5; V: TRBV12-3/TRBV12-4; size: .; CDR3: CASSPERGQETQYF; DNA: TGTGCCAGCAGCCCCGAGAGGGGGCAAGAGACCCAGTACTTC
D: .; J: TRBJ1-1; V: TRBV4-2; size: .; CDR3: CASSQTRDTVYHTEAFF; DNA: TGTGCCAGCAGCCAGACCAGGGACACCGTTTATCACACTGAAGCTTTCTTT
D: .; J: TRBJ1-2; V: TRBV11-1; size: few; CDR3: CASSWGHSYGYTF; DNA: TGTGCCAGCAGCTGGGGACACAGCTATGGCTACACCTTC
D: TRBD2; J: TRBJ2-5; V: TRBV6-1; size: .; CDR3: CASREPGLAGQETQYF; DNA: TGTGCCAGCAGGGAACCGGGACTAGCGGGGCAAGAGACCCAGTACTTC
D: .; J: TRBJ2-7; V: TRBV28; size: .; CDR3: CASSLYISQGAYEQYF; DNA: TGTGCCAGCAGTTTATATATAAGTCAAGGGGCCTACGAGCAGTACTTC
D: .; J: TRBJ1-6; V: TRBV7-9; size: .; CDR3: CASSLRGPPDNSPLHF; DNA: TGTGCCAGCAGCTTACGGGGGCCACCGGATAATTCACCCCTCCACTTT
D: .; J: TRBJ2-5; V: TRBV5-6; size: few; CDR3: CASSLQHQETQYF; DNA: TGTGCCAGCAGCTTACAGCATCAAGAGACCCAGTACTTC
D: .; J: TRBJ1-2; V: TRBV20-1; size: .; CDR3: CSAGDGRTYYGYTF; DNA: TGCAGTGCTGGGGACGGCAGGACTTACTATGGCTACACCTTC
D: .; J: TRBJ2-5; V: TRBV5-1; size: few; CDR3: CASSLYRADQETQYF; DNA: TGCGCCAGCAGCTTGTATCGGGCAGACCAAGAGACCCAGTACTTC
D: .; J: TRBJ1-5; V: TRBV20-1; size: few; CDR3: CSARVLNAQPQHF; DNA: TGCAGTGCTAGAGTCCTAAATGCTCAGCCCCAGCATTTT
D: .; J: TRBJ2-7; V: TRBV28; size: few; CDR3: CASSSQGWATHEQYF; DNA: TGTGCCAGCAGCAGTCAGGGATGGGCAACCCACGAGCAGTACTTC
D: .; J: TRBJ1-5; V: TRBV27; size: .; CDR3: CASSFLGIGNQPQHF; DNA: TGTGCCAGCAGTTTCCTAGGGATCGGCAATCAGCCCCAGCATTTT
D: .; J: TRBJ2-7; V: TRBV12-3/TRBV12-4; size: .; CDR3: CASSHGTAYYEQYF; DNA: TGTGCCAGCAGCCACGGGACCGCTTACTACGAGCAGTACTTC
D: .; J: TRBJ2-5; V: TRBV5-1; size: few; CDR3: CASSWRDSSQETQYF; DNA: TGCGCCAGCAGCTGGAGGGACAGTTCTCAAGAGACCCAGTACTTC
D: TRBD1; J: TRBJ1-5; V: TRBV7-2; size: few; CDR3: CASSPRGGDPPQHF; DNA: TGTGCCAGCAGCCCCAGGGGGGGAGATCCGCCCCAGCATTTT